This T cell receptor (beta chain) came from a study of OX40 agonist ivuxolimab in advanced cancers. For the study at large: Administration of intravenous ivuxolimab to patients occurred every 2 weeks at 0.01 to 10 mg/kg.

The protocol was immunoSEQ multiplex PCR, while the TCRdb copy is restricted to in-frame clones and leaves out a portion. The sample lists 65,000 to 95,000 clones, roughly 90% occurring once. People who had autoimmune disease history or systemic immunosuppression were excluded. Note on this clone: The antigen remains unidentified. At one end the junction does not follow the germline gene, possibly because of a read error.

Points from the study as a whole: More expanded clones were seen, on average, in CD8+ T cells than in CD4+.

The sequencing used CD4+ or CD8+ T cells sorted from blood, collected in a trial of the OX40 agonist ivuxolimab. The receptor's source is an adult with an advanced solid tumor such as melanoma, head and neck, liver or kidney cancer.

DNA for the CDR3: TGTGCTAGCAGCTTAAACAGGGTCGACGAGCAGTACTTC. This sequence encodes CASSLNRVDEQYF. This rearrangement joins TRBV7-7 to TRBJ2-7; TRBD1 might be the D (6 bases). Germline V gene data show CDR1 as SSHAT and CDR2 as FNYEAQ (reference sequence). The CDR3 totals 13 residues. Full variable domain (outside the CDR3, taken from reference TRBV7-7 and TRBJ2-7): GAGVSQSPRYKVTKRGQDVTLRCDPISSHATLYWYQQALGQGPEFLTYFNYEAQPDKSGLPSDRFSAERPEGSISTLTIQRTEQRDSAMYRCASSLNRVDEQYFGPGTRLTVT.